Here is one TCR beta chain with its context. These data are taken from a study of shared clonotypes between healthy human individuals. All donors were healthy HIV-negative adults lacking recent acute infections or vaccinations. Germline V CDR1 and CDR2: KGHSH, LQKENI. The CDR3 covers 13 residues. V gave up 6 bases and J gave up 4 bases, with 12 bases separating them. Assay: immunoSEQ multiplex PCR; the TCRdb copy retains only in-frame clones and omits some. The data hold some 500,000 clones, with 90% to 96% observed a single time. The rearrangement joins TRBV18 to TRBJ2-5, with a weak D call TRBD2 (7 bases). This receptor was identified in a woman aged 25 to 45 in good health. The sample was naive CD4+ T cells sorted from blood. Subset specified: CD45RA+ positively selected. The CDR3 loop reads CASSGGPGETQYF. CDR3 coding DNA: TGTGCCAGCTCCGGGGGGCCGGGAGAGACCCAGTACTTC.